These 15 T cell receptor delta chains were all obtained from the same sample, sequenced in a study of gamma-delta T cells after stem cell transplantation. With CATT, TCRdb re-called clones from the RT-PCR reads. The sample lists around 1,700 delta-chain clones, approximately 4.8% occurring once. Material for sequencing was gamma-delta T cells. These TCRs come from a human donor. It is not recorded whose cells these are; they may come from a transplant donor.

This clone was counted a few times. A far larger clone lies a single base away; this is likely a read error. This rearrangement joins TRDV2 to TRDJ1, with 11 bases matching TRDD3. The germline V gene encodes CDR1 GEAIGNYY and CDR2 EKD. CDR3 length equals 17 residues. The CDR3: CACGTVGGYANGDKLIF. In DNA, the CDR3 is TGTGCCTGTGGCACCGTTGGGGGATACGCAAATGGCGATAAACTCATCTTT.

By share, this clone ranks as large (0.1 to 1%). Other DNA sequences within the sample encode an identical CDR3. This sequence joins TRDV2 and TRDJ1; weak D call: TRDD3 (6 bases). This CDR3 has 21 residues. V lost 0 bases, J lost 0 bases, and 28 bases lay in between. The germline gives CDR1 GEAIGNYY, CDR2 EKD. The CDR3 DNA is TGTGCCTGTGACACCGTTTCCTCCCCTGGGGACGCCGAAGAGTACACCGATAAACTCATCTTT. The encoded protein is CACDTVSSPGDAEEYTDKLIF.

The table lists this clone with a few counts. The chain has TRDV2 and TRDJ3, with 8 bases identical to TRDD3. The CDR3 extends over 19 amino acids. V was clipped by 4 bases and J by 0 bases; unmatched bases: 10. CDR1 is GEAIGNYY, CDR2 EKD, per germline. The CDR3 coding sequence is TGTGCCTGTGAGGGATTTGGGGGATCTTCCTCCTGGGACACCCGACAGATGTTTTTC. Translated: CACEGFGGSSSWDTRQMFF.

The chain recombines TRDV2 with TRDJ1; 8 positions agree with TRDD3. The CDR3 loop spans 15 amino acids. V lost 3 bases to trimming and J lost 3 bases; unmatched junction nucleotides: 8. The germline gives CDR1 GEAIGNYY, CDR2 EKD. The chain's CDR3 is CACDSLLGDPDKLIF. CDR3 sequence (DNA): TGTGCCTGTGACTCCCTGCTGGGGGACCCCGATAAACTCATCTTT.

This clone is categorized as medium-sized. The rearrangement uses TRDV2 and TRDJ1; D may be TRDD3 (6 bases). The CDR3 covers 20 residues. CDR1 and CDR2 from the germline V gene are GEAIGNYY and EKD. Deletions cut 0 bases from V and 0 bases from J, with 25 bases between. The CDR3 region has the DNA TGTGCCTGTGACACCGTTCGGGTCCCGAAGGGGGACGCGTACACCGATAAACTCATCTTT. This translates into CACDTVRVPKGDAYTDKLIF.

A remark on this clone: A read error may explain this, as a much larger clone is one base away. The same CDR3 is also encoded by other DNA sequences in this sample. V is TRDV2 and J is TRDJ1; 9 bases are shared with TRDD3. The V gene's germline CDR1 is GEAIGNYY and CDR2 EKD. V was pared by 7 bases and J by 4 bases, with 12 bases of the junction left unmatched. CDR3 size: 15 residues. In nucleotides, the CDR3 is TGTGCCTGCGACCGGCTGGGGGATCCGGGCGATAAACTCATCTTT. Translation: CACDRLGDPGDKLIF.

This clone was seen more than once but under ten times. This likely traces to a read error, being one base from a far larger clone. Other DNA sequences from this sample encode an identical CDR3 as well. V and J are TRDV2 and TRDJ1, with D possibly matching TRDD2 (5 bases). Looked up from germline, CDR1 is GEAIGNYY and CDR2 is EKD. The CDR3 is 16 amino acids. The CDR3 reads CACDILRGKDSDKLIF. CDR3 in DNA: TGTGCCTGCGACATCCTTCGAGGCAAGGACAGCGATAAACTCATCTTT.

By share, this clone ranks as large. V gene TRDV2 combines with J gene TRDJ1; TRDD3 is a possible D gene (6 bases). V lost 0 bases, J lost 1 base, and 11 bases lay in between. Per germline, CDR1 GEAIGNYY and CDR2 EKD. This CDR3 region has 15 residues. For the CDR3, the DNA is TGTGCCTGTGACACCGTGGGGATCGTCACCGATAAACTCATCTTT. This encodes CACDTVGIVTDKLIF.

This clone was observed a few times. The germline gene is not matched at one end of the junction; a read error may be the cause. This chain links TRDV2 with TRDJ1, with D hard to call. The CDR3 consists of 18 residues. Germline CDR1 GEAIGNYY, CDR2 EKD. CDR3 bases: TGTGCCTGTGACACCATCCTCAAGGGTAGTAAAGTGGTCGATAAACCCATCTTT. It is translated as CACDTILKGSKVVDKPIF.

A word on this clone: One end of the junction varies from germline; a read error may be responsible. The chain links TRDV2 to TRDJ2, with a possible D match to TRDD3 (5 bases). Germline loops: CDR1 GEAIGNYY, CDR2 EKD. The CDR3 covers 17 residues. The CDR3 DNA follows: TGTGCCCGTGACCCCCTAGGGGGCTCCCCTTTGACAGCACAACCCTTCTTT. Its translation is CARDPLGGSPLTAQPFF.

The gene calls are TRDV2 and TRDJ1; 9 positions agree with TRDD3. Matching the DNA to germline supplied the J gene, which TCRdb does not give. V lost 1 base, J lost 7 bases, and 9 bases stayed unmatched. The CDR3 is made up of 15 amino acids. Germline V gene lookup returns CDR1 GEAIGNYY and CDR2 EKD. Here the CDR3 DNA reads TGTGCCTGTGACACGGGGGGGGATACAGCCGGTAAACTCATCTTT. It translates to CACDTGGDTAGKLIF.

Concerning this clone itself: At the DNA level, this CDR3 is encoded by other sequences in the same sample as well. The V gene is TRDV2, the J gene TRDJ1, with D uncertain. Germline CDR1 reads GEAIGNYY; CDR2 reads EKD. The CDR3 loop spans 14 amino acids. Deletions cut 3 bases from V and 0 bases from J, with 10 bases between. CDR3 in amino acids: CACDPVLYTDKLIF. In DNA form, the CDR3 reads TGTGCCTGTGACCCGGTGCTTTACACCGATAAACTCATCTTT.

This clone was found a few times. A single base is all that separates this from a far larger clone, so a read error is likely. Additional DNA sequences in this sample encode the identical CDR3. The chain is built from TRDV2 and TRDJ1; D may be TRDD3 (6 bases). Germline assignment: CDR1 GEAIGNYY and CDR2 EKD. Trimming pared 4 bases from V and 3 bases from J, leaving 14 bases between. The CDR3 contains 14 residues. The CDR3 loop reads CACDTLLGADKLIF. DNA for the CDR3: TGTGCCTGTGATACTCTACTGGGTGCCGATAAACTCATCTTT.

Judged by abundance, this clone is medium-sized. V is TRDV2 and J is TRDJ1, with a tentative D call TRDD3 (6 bases). Germline V gene lookup returns CDR1 GEAIGNYY and CDR2 EKD. CDR3 length equals 19 residues. Trimming pared 1 base from V and 0 bases from J, leaving 23 bases between. Here the CDR3 reads CACDTLERPGGPYTDKLIF. CDR3 coding DNA: TGTGCCTGTGACACTTTAGAACGGCCCGGGGGACCGTACACCGATAAACTCATCTTT.

About this clone itself: A much larger clone differs from this one at a single base, so this may be a read error. No V gene call was produced; the J gene was TRDJ1; the D call TRDD3 from the table was never checked on the DNA. This CDR3 is built from 21 residues. The CDR3 here is CACDLVGSTVGPALSTDKLIF. The CDR3 DNA sequence: TGTGCCTGTGACCTCGTCGGGTCCACTGTGGGGCCGGCCCTAAGCACCGATAAACTCATCTTT.